The present T cell receptor (beta chain) was sequenced within a study of shared clonotypes between healthy human individuals. Whole-study findings and limits: Sharing across four donors was seen in 4.5% to 5.5% of naive CD4 clonotypes. In general, naive subsets displayed greater estimated richness than memory subsets did.

CD45RO-negative, CCR7-selected cells formed the naive CD8 fraction, which excluded terminally differentiated effector memory CD45RA+ cells. V was shortened by 1 base and J by 1 base, with 10 bases between the two germline ends. CDR1 and CDR2 (germline): LNHDA, SQIVND (reference sequence). The CDR3 is 16 amino acids. Here immunoSEQ multiplex PCR was the method, and the copy in TCRdb shows in-frame clones only, minus some. The sample carries about 2.2 million clones, around 93% recorded once. With regard to this clone: Its antigen is not known.

The chain joins TRBV19 to TRBJ2-2; D is uncertain. Sequencing input: naive CD8+ T cells from PBMCs. The source of this sequence is a man between 18 and 35 years old in good health. Some clones in this sample may be carry-over from other donors' samples. The CDR3 region is CASSIGRYLNTGELFF. The CDR3 DNA follows: TGTGCCAGTAGTATAGGACGTTACCTGAACACCGGGGAGCTGTTTTTT.